Given below is one T cell receptor beta chain in context. Its antigen remains unidentified. The data stem from a study of beta chain features in type 1 diabetes. The study's findings and limits: A PCR bias possibly favoring shorter templates would apply equally to patients and controls.

A single heparinised blood sample, averaging around 0.11 L, was obtained per donor. By way of CD45RO/CCR7/CD25/CD127/CD95/CD27, the CD4+ regulatory, stem cell-like memory, central memory and naive cells were sorted. cDNA synthesis used the whole RNA isolate, giving expressed TCRB sequences. Generated by immunoSEQ multiplex PCR, the TCRdb table keeps only in-frame clones and is missing some. The data contain 680,000 or so clones, around a sixth of them singletons. Trimming at V came to 2 bases and at J to 1 base, leaving 9 bases not matched to a gene. CDR1 is MNHNS and CDR2 is SASEGT in the germline V gene. The length of the CDR3 is 18 residues.

V usage is TRBV6-1 and J usage is TRBJ1-2; 11 nucleotides agree with TRBD1. This clonotype was obtained from a man between 18 and 35 years old in good health. Sequenced sample: naive CD4+ T cells from blood. As DNA, the CDR3 is TGTGCCAGCAGTGAAAGGGTTGGACAGGGGGCCGGTAACTATGGCTACACCTTC. This encodes CASSERVGQGAGNYGYTF.